Listed here is a single T cell receptor beta chain. Its antigen is not known. The data originate from a study of identical twins. Template switching added a universal primer site; cDNA carried unique molecular identifiers. TCRdb passed the 5' RACE reads through MiXCR, listing each CDR3 protein once. The sample shows 1.5 million to 2 million distinct CDR3 sequences, 32% of them seen only once. Study-wide results and caveats: Out-of-frame alpha sequences shared between twins exhibited an excess of low generation probability.

The CDR3 runs 18 residues. Germline loops: CDR1 KGHSH, CDR2 LQKENI. Germline trimming cut 2 bases from V and 0 bases from J; bases unmatched to any gene: 9. The chain recombines TRBV18 with TRBJ2-2, with TRBD2 identical over 7 bases. The sample taken for sequencing was cord blood. The origin of this receptor is a newborn girl in good health. DNA of the CDR3: TGTGCCAGCTCACCATCCGGACTAGGAGCGGCGAACACCGGGGAGCTGTTTTTT. This translates into CASSPSGLGAANTGELFF. The variable domain in full, with the rest retrieved from reference TRBV18 and TRBJ2-2, is NAGVMQNPRHLVRRRGQEARLRCSPMKGHSHVYWYRQLPEEGLKFMVYLQKENIIDESGMPKERFSAEFPKEGPSILRIQQVVRGDSAAYFCASSPSGLGAANTGELFFGEGSRLTVL.